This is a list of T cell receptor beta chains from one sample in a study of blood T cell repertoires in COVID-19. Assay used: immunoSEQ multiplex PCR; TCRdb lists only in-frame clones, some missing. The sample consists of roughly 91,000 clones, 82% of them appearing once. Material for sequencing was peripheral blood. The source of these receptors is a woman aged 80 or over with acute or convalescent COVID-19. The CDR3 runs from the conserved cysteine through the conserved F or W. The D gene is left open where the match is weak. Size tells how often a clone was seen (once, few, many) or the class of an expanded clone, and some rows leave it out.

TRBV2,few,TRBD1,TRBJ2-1,TGTGCCAGCAGGCTAGATGCAGGGGGCAACAATGAGCAGTTCTTC,CASRLDAGGNNEQFF
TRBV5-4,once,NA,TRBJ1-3,TGTGCCAGCAGCTCGCAGGGAAGCTCTGGAAACACCATATATTTT,CASSSQGSSGNTIYF
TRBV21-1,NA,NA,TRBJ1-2,TGTGCCAGCAGCAAAGCCGGTTTGTGGACAGGGTTGCGCTACACCTTC,CASSKAGLWTGLRYTF
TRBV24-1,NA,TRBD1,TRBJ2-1,TGTGCCACCAGTGATTCTGGGACAGGGGTATACAATGAGCAGTTCTTC,CATSDSGTGVYNEQFF
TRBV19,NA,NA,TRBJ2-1,TGTGCCAGTAGTACCCGGCGGGGATGGAACGAGCAGTTCTTC,CASSTRRGWNEQFF
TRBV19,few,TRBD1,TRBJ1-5,TGTGCCAGTAGTGAAACAGGGGGTGGCAATCAGCCCCAGCATTTT,CASSETGGGNQPQHF
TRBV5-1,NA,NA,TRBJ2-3,TGCGCCAGCAGCCCAGGGGTTAGGACAGATACGCAGTATTTT,CASSPGVRTDTQYF
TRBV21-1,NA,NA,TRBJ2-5,TGTGCCAGCAGCACGCCGGACAGGTATCAAGAGACCCAGTACTTC,CASSTPDRYQETQYF
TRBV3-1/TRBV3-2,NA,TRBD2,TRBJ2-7,TGTGCCAGCAGCCAAGGGGGACTAGCGGGAGGCCGGTCCTACGAGCAGTACTTC,CASSQGGLAGGRSYEQYF
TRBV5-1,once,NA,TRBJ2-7,TGCGCCAGCAGCTTGGGCCGGGGGTCCTACGAGCAGTACTTC,CASSLGRGSYEQYF
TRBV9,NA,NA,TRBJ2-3,TGTGCCAGCAGCGTCAGCGGGAGCACAGATACGCAGTATTTT,CASSVSGSTDTQYF
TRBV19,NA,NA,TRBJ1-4,TGTGCCAGTAGTATAACCCGGGGGGCAACTAATGAAAAACTGTTTTTT,CASSITRGATNEKLFF
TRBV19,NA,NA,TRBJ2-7,TGTGCCAGTAGTATCGACAGTACCGGCTACGAGCAGTACTTC,CASSIDSTGYEQYF
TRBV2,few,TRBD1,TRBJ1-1,TGTGCCAGCAGGGGGGGACAGGGGGTTGAAGCTTTCTTT,CASRGGQGVEAFF
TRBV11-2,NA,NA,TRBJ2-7,TGTGCCAGCAGCTACTCGACGGGACAAGTCTACGGTCAGTACTTC,CASSYSTGQVYGQYF
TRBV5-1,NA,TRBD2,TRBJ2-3,TGCGCCAGCGCACTCGGACTAGCGGGGGCCTCTAGCACAGATACGCAGTATTTT,CASALGLAGASSTDTQYF
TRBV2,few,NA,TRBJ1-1,TGTGCCAGCACTCAAACGGGGGGCGCAGGTGAAGCTTTCTTT,CASTQTGGAGEAFF
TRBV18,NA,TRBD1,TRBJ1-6,TGTGCCAGCTCACCGAGACAGGGACTGTCAAATTCACCCCTCCACTTT,CASSPRQGLSNSPLHF
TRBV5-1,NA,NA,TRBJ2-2,TGCGCCAGCAGCTCCCGAGGCAACGCGAACACCGGGGAGCTGTTTTTT,CASSSRGNANTGELFF
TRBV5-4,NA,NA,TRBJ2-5,TGTGCCAGCAGCCATTCTCCGGGAGAAGAGACCCAGTACTTC,CASSHSPGEETQYF
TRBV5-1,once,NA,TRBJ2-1,TGCGCCAGCAGCTTCCCAGGGGGGTCCTACAATGAGCAGTTCTTC,CASSFPGGSYNEQFF
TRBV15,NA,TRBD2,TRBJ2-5,TGTGCCACCAGCCCTGGGACTAGCGGGGAAGAGACCCAGTACTTC,CATSPGTSGEETQYF
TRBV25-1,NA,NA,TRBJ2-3,TGTGCCAGTCGGGGGGCGGATACGCAGTATTTT,CASRGADTQYF
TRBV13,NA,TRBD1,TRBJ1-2,TGTGCCAGCAGCTCCCCGAGACAGGGTAGCTATGGCTACACCTTC,CASSSPRQGSYGYTF
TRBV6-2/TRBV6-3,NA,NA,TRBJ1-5,TGTGCCAGCAGCTCGAACGGGGGAAACCAGCCCCAGCATTTT,CASSSNGGNQPQHF
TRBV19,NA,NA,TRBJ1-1,TGTGCCAGTAGTAACTGGTACACTGAAGCTTTCTTT,CASSNWYTEAFF
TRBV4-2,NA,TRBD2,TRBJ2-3,TGTGCCAGCAGCCAATCAACTAGCGGGGGGGGAACAGATACGCAGTATTTT,CASSQSTSGGGTDTQYF
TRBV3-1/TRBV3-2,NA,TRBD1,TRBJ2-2,TGTGCCAGCAGCCCCCCGGGACAGGCCACCGGGGAGCTGTTTTTT,CASSPPGQATGELFF
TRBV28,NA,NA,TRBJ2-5,TGTGCCAGCAGTTTCAGGGGCCAAGAGACCCAGTACTTC,CASSFRGQETQYF
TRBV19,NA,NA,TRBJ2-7,TGTGCCAGTAGCACCGGGGGCTCCTACGAGCAGTACTTC,CASSTGGSYEQYF
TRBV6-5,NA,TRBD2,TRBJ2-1,TGTGCCAGCAGCCCAGCGGGGCCCTACAATGAGCAGTTCTTC,CASSPAGPYNEQFF
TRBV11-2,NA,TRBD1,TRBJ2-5,TGTGCCAGCAGCTACGGACAGGGGGAGACCCAGTACTTC,CASSYGQGETQYF
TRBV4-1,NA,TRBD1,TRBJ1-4,TGCGCCAGCAGCCAGGGGACAGGGGTGAATGAAAAACTGTTTTTT,CASSQGTGVNEKLFF
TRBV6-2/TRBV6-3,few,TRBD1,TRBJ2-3,TGTGCCAGCAGTTGGGACAGGGGGTCTACAGATACGCAGTATTTT,CASSWDRGSTDTQYF
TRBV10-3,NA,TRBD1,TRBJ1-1,TGTGCCATCAGTGGACAGGGCGGTTCCACTGAAGCTTTCTTT,CAISGQGGSTEAFF
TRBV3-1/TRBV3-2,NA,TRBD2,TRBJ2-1,TGTGCCAGCAGCCAAGGGTCCGGACTAGCGGTCGGTGATGAGCAGTTCTTC,CASSQGSGLAVGDEQFF
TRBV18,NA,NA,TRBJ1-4,TGTGCCAGCTCACCAGCCATAGAGGGAAAACTGTTTTTT,CASSPAIEGKLFF
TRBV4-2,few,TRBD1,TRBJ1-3,TGTGCCAGCAGCTACTTGGACAGGGCTGGAAACACCATATATTTT,CASSYLDRAGNTIYF
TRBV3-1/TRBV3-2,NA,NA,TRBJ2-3,TGTGCCAGCAGCCTACAACCCGCGGCCGACACAGATACGCAGTATTTT,CASSLQPAADTDTQYF
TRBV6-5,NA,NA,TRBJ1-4,TGTGCCAGCAGTTACAGGGTCAGGGAGGGTTCTCTGTTTTTT,CASSYRVREGSLFF
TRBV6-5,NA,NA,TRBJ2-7,TGTGCCAGCAGTCGCAATCGGAGGTCCTACGAGCAGTACTTC,CASSRNRRSYEQYF
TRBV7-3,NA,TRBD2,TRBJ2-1,TGTGCCAGCAGCCCAGCGGGGGGGCCCGAGCAGTTCTTC,CASSPAGGPEQFF
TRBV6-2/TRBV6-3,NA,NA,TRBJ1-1,TGTGCCAGCAGTTACTTGGGAGGGACTGAAGCTTTCTTT,CASSYLGGTEAFF
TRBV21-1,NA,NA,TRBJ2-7,TGTGCCAGCCAAGGGGTATTAGAAAACGGGACAGGGTCCTACGAGCAGTACTTC,CASQGVLENGTGSYEQYF
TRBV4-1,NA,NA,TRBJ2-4,TGCGCCAGCAGCCTCGGGATGAGCCCTCTTGGTAACATTCAGTACTTC,CASSLGMSPLGNIQYF
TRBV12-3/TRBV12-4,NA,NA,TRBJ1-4,TGTGCCAGCGGAGACAGCTTTAATGAAAAACTGTTTTTT,CASGDSFNEKLFF
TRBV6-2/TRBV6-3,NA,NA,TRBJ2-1,TGTGCCAGCAGTTCCACAGGGATTGAGCAGTTCTTC,CASSSTGIEQFF
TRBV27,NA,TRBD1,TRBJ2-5,TGTGCCAGCAGGCGATGGGGGCAGGGGGCAGGTGAGACCCAGTACTTC,CASRRWGQGAGETQYF
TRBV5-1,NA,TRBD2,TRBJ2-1,TGCGCCAGCAGCTTGGCCGTACTAGCGGGAGGTCGATACAATGAGCAGTTCTTC,CASSLAVLAGGRYNEQFF
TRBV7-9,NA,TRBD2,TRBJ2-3,TGTGCCAGCAGCCTTCGACTAGCCAAGGACACAGATACGCAGTATTTT,CASSLRLAKDTDTQYF
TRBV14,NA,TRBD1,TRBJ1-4,TGTGCCAGCAGCCCGGGACAGTTTAATGAAAAACTGTTTTTT,CASSPGQFNEKLFF
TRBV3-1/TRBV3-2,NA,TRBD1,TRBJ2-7,TGTGCCAGCAGCCAAAGGACAGGGCCCGTCGAGCAGTACTTC,CASSQRTGPVEQYF
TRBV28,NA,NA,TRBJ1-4,TGTGCCAGCAGGCCCGGGGGTGGCACAACTAATGAAAAACTGTTTTTT,CASRPGGGTTNEKLFF
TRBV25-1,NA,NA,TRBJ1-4,TGTGCCAGCAGTGGAAGACAGATAACTAATGAAAAACTGTTTTTT,CASSGRQITNEKLFF